The clone carrying this T cell receptor beta chain was observed many times. The antigen remains unidentified. These data belong to a study of T-cell reconstitution after alpha-beta-depleted transplantation in children. Points from the study as a whole: Approximately two months post-transplant, alpha-beta T cells reportedly originated from several hundred expanded graft clones. Some patients owed their high day-60 TCRbeta diversity to surviving recipient T cells and thymic progenitors. When one year had passed after transplant, most T-cell counts and diversity came from newly produced T cells.

Molecular barcoding with unique molecular identifiers was used for the TCRbeta library. TCRdb reanalysed the PCR reads using MiXCR and keeps one entry per CDR3 protein. The sample consists of 65,000 to 85,000 distinct CDR3 sequences, about a tenth of them appearing once. V lost 3 bases to trimming and J lost 0 bases, with 12 bases between them. The CDR3 loop spans 16 amino acids. This sequence was found in a boy under 18 with acute myeloid leukemia, due to receive a stem cell transplant. This sample comprised PBMCs, obtained before TCRalphabeta/CD19-depleted stem cell transplant. V and J are TRBV12-3 or TRBV12-4 and TRBJ1-5, with unresolved D. DNA for the CDR3: TGTGCCAGCAGTTTCGATCTGAGCTATAGCAATCAGCCCCAGCATTTT. Residues: CASSFDLSYSNQPQHF.